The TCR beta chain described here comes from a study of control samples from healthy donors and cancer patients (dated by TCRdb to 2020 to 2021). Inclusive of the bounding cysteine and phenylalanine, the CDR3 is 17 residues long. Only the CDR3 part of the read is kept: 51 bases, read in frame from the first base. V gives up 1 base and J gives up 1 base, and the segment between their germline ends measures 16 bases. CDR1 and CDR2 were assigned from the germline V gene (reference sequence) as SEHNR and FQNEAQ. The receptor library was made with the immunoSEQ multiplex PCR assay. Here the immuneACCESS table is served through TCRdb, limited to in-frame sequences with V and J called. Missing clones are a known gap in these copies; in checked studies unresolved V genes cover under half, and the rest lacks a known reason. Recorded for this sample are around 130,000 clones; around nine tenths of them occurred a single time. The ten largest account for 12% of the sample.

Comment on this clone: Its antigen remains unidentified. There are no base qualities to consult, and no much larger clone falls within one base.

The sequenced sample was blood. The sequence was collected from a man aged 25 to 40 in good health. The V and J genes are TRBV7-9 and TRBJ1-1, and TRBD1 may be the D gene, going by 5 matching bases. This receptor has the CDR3 CASSLGAGREWNTEAFF. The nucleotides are TGTGCCAGCAGCTTAGGGGCGGGCAGGGAATGGAACACTGAAGCTTTCTTT. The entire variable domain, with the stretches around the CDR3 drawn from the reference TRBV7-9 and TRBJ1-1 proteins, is DTGVSQNPRHKITKRGQNVTFRCDPISEHNRLYWYRQTLGQGPEFLTYFQNEAQLEKSRLLSDRFSAERPKGSFSTLEIQRTEQGDSAMYLCASSLGAGREWNTEAFFGQGTRLTVV.